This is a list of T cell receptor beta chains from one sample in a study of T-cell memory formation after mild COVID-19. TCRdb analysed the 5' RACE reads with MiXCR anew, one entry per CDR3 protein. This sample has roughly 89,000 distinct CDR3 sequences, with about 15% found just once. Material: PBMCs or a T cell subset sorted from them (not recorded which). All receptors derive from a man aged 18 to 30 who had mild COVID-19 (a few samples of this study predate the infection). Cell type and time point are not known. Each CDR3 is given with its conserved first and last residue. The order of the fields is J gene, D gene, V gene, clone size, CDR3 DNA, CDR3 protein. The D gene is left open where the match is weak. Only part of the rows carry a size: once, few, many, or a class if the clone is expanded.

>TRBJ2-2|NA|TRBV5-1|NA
TGCGCCAGCAGCGAAGCAGGGGTTACCGGGGAGCTGTTTTTT
CASSEAGVTGELFF
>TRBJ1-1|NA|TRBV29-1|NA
TGCAGCGTTGATTGGGGGCCCACTGAAGCTTTCTTT
CSVDWGPTEAFF
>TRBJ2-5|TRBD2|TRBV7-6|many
TGTGCCAGCAGCCTCATTGGATGGACTAGCGGGGGTTACCAAGAGACCCAGTACTTC
CASSLIGWTSGGYQETQYF
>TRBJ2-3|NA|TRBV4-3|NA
TGCGCCAGCAGCCAAGAGCACAACACAGATACGCAGTATTTT
CASSQEHNTDTQYF
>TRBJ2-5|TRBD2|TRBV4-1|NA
TGCGCCAGCAGCACCAGACTAGCGGTAAACCAAGAGACCCAGTACTTC
CASSTRLAVNQETQYF
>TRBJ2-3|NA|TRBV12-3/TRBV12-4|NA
TGTGCCAGCAGGGCAGGGCACGGTACGCAGTATTTT
CASRAGHGTQYF
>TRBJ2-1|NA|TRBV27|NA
TGTGCCAGCAGTTTATTCGGGACTCATCAGAATGAGCAGTTCTTC
CASSLFGTHQNEQFF
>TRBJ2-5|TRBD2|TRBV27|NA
TGTGCCAGCAGTCCCTGGACTAGCGGGGGGACCATGCAAGAGACCCAGTACTTC
CASSPWTSGGTMQETQYF
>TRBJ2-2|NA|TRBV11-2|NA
TGTGCCAGCAGCCCCAGCAGGGGGGCGGTAAGCGCCGGGGAGCTGTTTTTT
CASSPSRGAVSAGELFF
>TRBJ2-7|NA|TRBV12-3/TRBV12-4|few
TGTGCCAGCAGTCCGGACAGTCTATACGAGCAGTACTTC
CASSPDSLYEQYF
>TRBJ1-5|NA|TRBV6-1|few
TGTGCCAGCAGCGTCAGGGTTGGCAGCAATCAGCCCCAGCATTTT
CASSVRVGSNQPQHF
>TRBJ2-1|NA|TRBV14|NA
TGTGCCAGCAGCCAAATGAGAGGCGGATCCGGGAGCAATGAGCAGTTCTTC
CASSQMRGGSGSNEQFF
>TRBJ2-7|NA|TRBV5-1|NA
TGCGCCAGCAGCTCCGGGCCAGCCTCCTACGAGCAGTACTTC
CASSSGPASYEQYF
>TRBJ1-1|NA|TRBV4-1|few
TGCGCCAGCAGCCAGTTCATTGGGGACACTGAAGCTTTCTTT
CASSQFIGDTEAFF
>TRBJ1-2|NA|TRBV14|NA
TGTGCCAGCAGCCAAGAGAACAGCAACTATGGCTACACCTTC
CASSQENSNYGYTF
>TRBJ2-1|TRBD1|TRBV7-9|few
TGTGCCAGCAGCCCGGACAGGGGGCAGTTCTTC
CASSPDRGQFF
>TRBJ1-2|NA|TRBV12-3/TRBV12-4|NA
TGTGCCAGCAGTTTTGCCGGTGCCAGTTTCGGCTACACCTTC
CASSFAGASFGYTF
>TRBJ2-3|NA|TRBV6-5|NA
TGTGCCAGCGGGGACCGACGAGATACGCAGTATTTT
CASGDRRDTQYF
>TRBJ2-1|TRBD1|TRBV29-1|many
TGCAGCGCTGGGGGGACAGGTTACAATGAGCAGTTCTTC
CSAGGTGYNEQFF
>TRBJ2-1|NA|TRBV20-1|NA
TGCAGTGCTAGAGATCCTTGGCGGGGTAATGAGCAGTTCTTC
CSARDPWRGNEQFF
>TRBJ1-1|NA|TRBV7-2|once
TGTGCCAGCAGCCCCCGGACGTATGGCTGGGGGAACACTGAAGCTTTCTTT
CASSPRTYGWGNTEAFF
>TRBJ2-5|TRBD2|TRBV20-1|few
TGCAGTGCTAGAGATCTGGCTAGCGGGGAAGAGACCCAGTACTTC
CSARDLASGEETQYF
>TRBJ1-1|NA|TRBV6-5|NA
TGTGCCAGCAGTTACGGTGGGGAAGGAACTGAAGCTTTCTTT
CASSYGGEGTEAFF
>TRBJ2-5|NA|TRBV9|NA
TGTGCCAGCAGCGTCGACGGGACTCGGGAGACCCAGTACTTC
CASSVDGTRETQYF
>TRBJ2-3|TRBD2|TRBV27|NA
TGTGCCAGCAGCATTCCTAGCGGAGATACGCAGTATTTT
CASSIPSGDTQYF
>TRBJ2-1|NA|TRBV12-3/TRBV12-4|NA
TGTGCCAGCAGTTCCGCCGGCGGCCTGGAGCAGTTCTTC
CASSSAGGLEQFF
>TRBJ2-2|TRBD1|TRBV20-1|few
TGCAGTGCTAGAGATCAGGGGGATGTCGGGGAGCTGTTTTTT
CSARDQGDVGELFF
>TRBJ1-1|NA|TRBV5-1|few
TGCGCCAGCAGCTTGGACCGAGGGGACACTGAAGCTTTCTTT
CASSLDRGDTEAFF
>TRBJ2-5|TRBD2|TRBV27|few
TGTGCCAGCAGTTCGCAGCTTCAGAACCGGGGGGCCCAGTACTTC
CASSSQLQNRGAQYF
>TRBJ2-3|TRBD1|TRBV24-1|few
TGTGCCACCAGTGGACAGGGGACGGCAGATACGCAGTATTTT
CATSGQGTADTQYF
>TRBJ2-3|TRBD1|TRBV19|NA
TGTGCCAGTAGTGTTCTGACAGGGGGAGATACGCAGTATTTT
CASSVLTGGDTQYF
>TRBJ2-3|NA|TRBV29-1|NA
TGCAGCGTTGAGGAGGGCGTATCCACAGATACGCAGTATTTT
CSVEEGVSTDTQYF
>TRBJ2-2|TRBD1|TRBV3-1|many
TGTGCCAGCAGCCGCGGGACAGGGTATTACAACGGGGAGCTGTTTTTT
CASSRGTGYYNGELFF
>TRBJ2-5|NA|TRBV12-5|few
TGTGCTAGTGCCCCGGACTTTCGAGAGACCCAGTACTTC
CASAPDFRETQYF
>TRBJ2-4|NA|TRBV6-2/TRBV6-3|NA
TGTGCCAGCAGTTACTCGATTTTGGCAGGGCCAAGGAACATTCAGTACTTC
CASSYSILAGPRNIQYF
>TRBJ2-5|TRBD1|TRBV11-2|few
TGTGCCAGCAGCTGGCGAGGACAGGTCTCGCAAGAGACCCAGTACTTC
CASSWRGQVSQETQYF
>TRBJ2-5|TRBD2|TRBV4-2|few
TGTGCCAGCAGCCAGGGACTAGCGGGGGAAGAGACCCAGTACTTC
CASSQGLAGEETQYF
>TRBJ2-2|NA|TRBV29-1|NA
TGCAGCGTTGAAGATCTCGAGGCGAACACCGGGGAGCTGTTTTTT
CSVEDLEANTGELFF
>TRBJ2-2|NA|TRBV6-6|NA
TGTGCCAGCAACTGGGGTTCAGACACCGGGGAGCTGTTTTTT
CASNWGSDTGELFF
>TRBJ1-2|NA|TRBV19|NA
TGTGCCAGTAGTGCAAGACGGGGAGGCTATGGCTACACCTTC
CASSARRGGYGYTF
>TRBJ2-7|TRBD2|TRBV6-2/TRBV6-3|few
TGTGCCAGCACCACCGGGGGGTACGAGCAGTACTTC
CASTTGGYEQYF
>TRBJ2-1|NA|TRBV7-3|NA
TGTGCCAGCAGCTCAGGGGAATCCTACAATGAGCAGTTCTTC
CASSSGESYNEQFF
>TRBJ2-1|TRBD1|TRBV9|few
TGTGCCAGCAGCGTAGGGGTGTGGGACAGGGTAATGGATGAGCAGTTCTTC
CASSVGVWDRVMDEQFF
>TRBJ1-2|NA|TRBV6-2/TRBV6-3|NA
TGTGCCAGCAGTTACTCGAGACACCTCTATGGCTACACCTTC
CASSYSRHLYGYTF
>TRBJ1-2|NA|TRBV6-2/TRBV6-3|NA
TGTGCCAGCAGCCCTTCGGCAGGAGACTATGGCTACACCTTC
CASSPSAGDYGYTF